This passage covers 17 T cell receptor beta chains from one sample sequenced in a study of blood T cell repertoires in COVID-19. Sequenced by immunoSEQ multiplex PCR; TCRdb stores in-frame clones only, minus some. Of a few hundred thousand clones listed, about nine tenths are singletons. Sequences were obtained from peripheral blood. The receptors shown here come from a woman aged 40 to 50 who had recovered from COVID-19.

This chain joins TRBV11-2 and TRBJ2-2; perhaps TRBD1 as D (6 bases). The CDR3 totals 16 residues. Germline V gives CDR1 SGHAT, CDR2 FQNNGV. V shed 4 bases and J shed 6 bases, with 18 bases lying between them. The CDR3 nucleotides read TGTGCCAGCAGCTCCTCACAGGGAATTAACGCCGGGGAGCTGTTTTTT. This encodes CASSSSQGINAGELFF. Filled out from reference TRBV11-2 and TRBJ2-2, the complete variable domain reads EAGVAQSPRYKIIEKRQSVAFWCNPISGHATLYWYQQILGQGPKLLIQFQNNGVVDDSQLPKDRFSAERLKGVDSTLKIQPAKLEDSAVYLCASSSSQGINAGELFFGEGSRLTVL.

V gene TRBV5-1 combines with J gene TRBJ2-7; 8 bases map to TRBD1. Germline loops: CDR1 SGHRS, CDR2 YFSETQ. There are 16 residues in the CDR3. With 0 bases clipped from V and 1 base from J, the junction kept 6 bases outside the gene matches. The CDR3 coding sequence is TGCGCCAGCAGCTTGGTTCAGGGGGCGTATTCCTACGAGCAGTACTTC. Its protein product is CASSLVQGAYSYEQYF.

CDR3 nucleotide sequence: TGCAGTGCTACAAGTCCGGGGGAGCAGTTCTTC. Translating gives CSATSPGEQFF. This sequence joins TRBV20-1 and TRBJ2-1, with D tentatively TRBD2 (5 bases). Trimming stripped 4 bases from V and 10 bases from J, with 11 bases between. From germline, CDR1 is DFQATT and CDR2 SNEGSKA (reference sequence). The CDR3 length is 11 residues.

The chain links TRBV20-1 to TRBJ2-1, with TRBD1 as a possible D gene (5 bases). V lost 6 bases and J 6 bases, leaving 9 bases between the germline ends. The CDR3 has 11 amino acids. Looked up from germline, CDR1 is DFQATT and CDR2 is SNEGSKA (reference sequence). The CDR3 DNA sequence: TGCAGTGCCCCTGGGGCCAATGAGCAGTTCTTC. Translated, it gives CSAPGANEQFF.

V is TRBV2 and J is TRBJ2-3, with 7 positions matching TRBD1. This CDR3 region has 14 residues. Trimming took 1 base from V and 7 from J; bases not matched to a gene: 5. Germline CDR1 reads SNHLY; CDR2 reads FYNNEI. The CDR3 loop is CASSEGTGPNTQYF. CDR3 nucleotides: TGTGCCAGCAGTGAAGGGACAGGCCCCAATACGCAGTATTTT.

Only one count was recorded for this clone. CDR3 in amino acids: CASSYGGSRWEWETQYF. CDR3 in DNA: TGTGCCAGCAGTTACGGTGGATCCCGGTGGGAGTGGGAGACCCAGTACTTC. The chain employs TRBV6-2 or TRBV6-3 and TRBJ2-5, with D maybe TRBD2 (5 bases). The CDR3 spans 17 residues. V lost 2 bases to trimming and J lost 5 bases, with 21 bases between them. From germline, CDR1 is MNHEY and CDR2 SVGEGT.

This clone was found once. The chain has TRBV28 and TRBJ2-3, with 14 bases aligning to TRBD2. V shed 6 bases, J shed 5 bases, and the junction held 10 bases outside the gene matches. The CDR3 has 17 amino acids. The V gene's germline CDR1 is MDHEN and CDR2 SYDVKM. This chain's CDR3 is CASRITGLAGALDTQYF. The CDR3 DNA follows: TGTGCCAGCAGAATCACGGGACTAGCGGGAGCGCTAGATACGCAGTATTTT. Variable domain in full (rest from reference TRBV28 and TRBJ2-3): DVKVTQSSRYLVKRTGEKVFLECVQDMDHENMFWYRQDPGLGLRLIYFSYDVKMKEKGDIPEGYSVSREKKERFSLILESASTNQTSMYLCASRITGLAGALDTQYFGPGTRLTVL.

The gene calls are TRBV3-1 (or the pseudogene TRBV3-2) and TRBJ2-7, with 7 bases matching TRBD1. CDR3 length: 14 amino acids. Trimming removed 4 bases from V and 1 base from J; junction bases left unmatched: 4. CDR1 and CDR2 (germline): LGHDT, YNNKEL (reference sequence). The CDR3 nucleotides are TGTGCCAGCAGCCCACTGACAGGGTCCTACGAGCAGTACTTC. This gives the protein CASSPLTGSYEQYF.

The CDR3 here is CASSPSGLAGGYNEQFF. The CDR3 nucleotides are TGTGCCAGCTCACCGTCCGGACTAGCGGGAGGATACAATGAGCAGTTCTTC. The J gene is TRBJ2-1, the V gene TRBV18; TRBD2 aligns across 14 bases. V lost 3 bases, J lost 4 bases, and 5 bases stayed unmatched. This CDR3 spans 17 amino acids. Germline values: CDR1 KGHSH, CDR2 LQKENI.

The chain uses TRBV9 and TRBJ2-3; 11 bases are a match to TRBD1. Trimming at V came to 0 bases and at J to 5 bases, leaving 5 bases not matched to a gene. Germline V gives CDR1 SGDLS, CDR2 YYNGEE. CDR3 length: 16 residues. The CDR3: CASSVGGQGARDTQYF. The DNA for the CDR3 is TGTGCCAGCAGCGTAGGAGGACAGGGGGCTAGAGATACGCAGTATTTT.

This chain joins TRBV30 and TRBJ1-2; D not certain. V was clipped by 3 bases and J by 8 bases, with 13 bases between them. This CDR3 has 12 amino acids. Looked up from germline, CDR1 is GTSNPN and CDR2 is SVGIG (reference sequence). As DNA, the CDR3 is TGTGCCTGGAGCCACAATCCGGAGGGCTACACCTTC. The encoded protein is CAWSHNPEGYTF. Variable domain in full (rest from reference TRBV30 and TRBJ1-2): SQTIHQWPATLVQPVGSPLSLECTVEGTSNPNLYWYRQAAGRGLQLLFYSVGIGQISSEVPQNLSASRPQDRQFILSSKKLLLSDSGFYLCAWSHNPEGYTFGSGTRLTVV.

The V call is TRBV2, the J call TRBJ1-3; the D is unclear. The CDR3 is made up of 12 amino acids. Germline V gene sequence: CDR1 SNHLY, CDR2 FYNNEI. Trimming removed 8 bases at V and 12 bases at J, with 17 bases between. In nucleotides, the CDR3 is TGTGCCAGCGGCGGGTCGACCCGGCGCATATATTTT. Protein product: CASGGSTRRIYF.

The rearrangement uses TRBV5-4 and TRBJ2-1; a possible D gene is TRBD2 (6 bases). The length of the CDR3 is 16 residues. In germline, CDR1 is SGHNT, CDR2 YYREEE (reference sequence). V lost 4 bases and J lost 3, with 17 bases in between. The CDR3 reads CASSAGSGTGYNEQFF. CDR3 sequence (DNA): TGTGCCAGCAGCGCTGGTAGTGGGACTGGCTACAATGAGCAGTTCTTC.

V gene TRBV9 combines with J gene TRBJ1-5, with 8 bases that match TRBD1. V gave up 3 bases and J gave up 7 bases; unmatched junction bases: 0. Germline CDR1 reads SGDLS; CDR2 reads YYNGEE. The length of the CDR3 is 12 residues. The DNA for the CDR3 is TGTGCCAGCAGCGCAGGGGGCCAGCCCCAGCATTTT. This translates into CASSAGGQPQHF.

The sample holds a few counts of this clone. The rearrangement joins TRBV19 to TRBJ2-2; TRBD2 might be the D (6 bases). Trimming took 5 bases from V and 6 from J, leaving 10 bases between them. Germline V gene lookup returns CDR1 LNHDA and CDR2 SQIVND (reference sequence). CDR3 length: 13 residues. CDR3: CASSATSPGELFF. DNA of the CDR3: TGTGCCAGTAGTGCCACTAGCCCCGGGGAGCTGTTTTTT.

The chain employs TRBV4-1 and TRBJ1-2; 8 positions agree with TRBD1. Germline CDR1 is MGHRA and CDR2 is YSYEKL. V shed 5 bases and J 7 bases; nucleotides not matched to a gene: 15. This CDR3 has 16 residues. CDR3 DNA: TGCGCCAGCAGCAGACCAGGGGGCGCTTTTATCGGTGGCTACACCTTC. Protein sequence: CASSRPGGAFIGGYTF.

The rearrangement links TRBV10-3 to TRBJ1-6, with TRBD1 identical over 7 bases. CDR1 ENHRY and CDR2 SYGVKD come from the germline V gene. Unmatched junction bases numbered 8, after V lost 2 bases and J lost 10 bases. The CDR3 totals 15 residues. The CDR3 DNA reads as TGTGCCATCAGTGAGACAACAGGGGCCCCATCACCCCTCCACTTT. It translates to CAISETTGAPSPLHF.